These 19 T cell receptor beta chains were all obtained from the same sample, sequenced in a study of blood T cell repertoires in COVID-19. Data came from immunoSEQ multiplex PCR; TCRdb stores just in-frame clones and leaves some out. The repertoire holds hundreds of thousands of clones, more than 75% seen once, with approximately 1.8% in the top ten. Input material: PBMCs or T cells enriched from blood (not recorded which). The source of these receptors is a middle-aged man in a cohort exposed to, infected with or recovered from COVID-19 (not recorded which).

This clone appeared once. The V and J genes are TRBV2 and TRBJ2-1; 8 nucleotides align to TRBD2. This CDR3 region has 14 residues. Trimming at V came to 7 bases and at J to 10 bases, leaving 12 bases not matched to a gene. CDR1 and CDR2 from the germline V gene are SNHLY and FYNNEI. The CDR3 DNA reads TGTGCCAGCACAAGGTTGGAGCGGGAGATGGAGCAGTTCTTC. It encodes CASTRLEREMEQFF.

V is TRBV30 and J is TRBJ1-3; D gene uncertain. In germline, CDR1 is GTSNPN, CDR2 SVGIG (reference sequence). The CDR3 runs to 13 residues. V was trimmed by 4 bases and J by 0 bases, leaving 7 bases between them. In DNA, the CDR3 is TGTGCCTGGACCTTAAACTCTGGAAACACCATATATTTT. Translated, it gives CAWTLNSGNTIYF.

Comment on this clone: Other DNA variants within this sample encode the same CDR3. V is TRBV6-5 and J is TRBJ2-7; D ambiguous. V was pared by 8 bases and J by 3 bases, with 8 bases between. Germline CDR1 MNHEY, CDR2 SVGAGI. The CDR3 covers 11 residues. CDR3 sequence: CASRRNYEQYF. The CDR3 bases are TGTGCCAGCCGCAGAAACTACGAGCAGTACTTC.

About this clone itself: Other DNA sequences from this sample encode an identical CDR3 as well. The rearrangement joins TRBV19 to TRBJ2-1, with D possibly TRBD2 on 5 matching bases. With 3 bases removed from V and 7 bases from J, the gap between germline ends came to 7 bases. CDR1 and CDR2 from the germline V gene are LNHDA and SQIVND (reference sequence). There are 12 residues in the CDR3. CDR3: CASSILANEQFF. The CDR3 DNA reads as TGTGCCAGTAGTATTTTAGCGAATGAGCAGTTCTTC.

The chain is built from TRBV27 and TRBJ1-3, with TRBD1 identical over 11 bases. Trimming at V came to 5 bases and at J to 4 bases, leaving 7 bases not matched to a gene. The CDR3 totals 16 residues. CDR1 MNHEY and CDR2 SMNVEV come from the germline V gene (reference sequence). CDR3 in DNA: TGTGCCAGCAGTCCTGAGGGACAGGGGGTCGGAAACACCATATATTTT. It codes for CASSPEGQGVGNTIYF.

Comments on this clone: Other DNA variants within this sample encode the same CDR3. This sequence joins TRBV7-9 and TRBJ1-5; TRBD1 aligns across 7 bases. Germline V gene lookup returns CDR1 SEHNR and CDR2 FQNEAQ (reference sequence). V lost 4 bases to trimming and J lost 5 bases; unmatched junction nucleotides: 2. This CDR3 has 13 amino acids. This CDR3 reads CASSSTGDQPQHF. Written as DNA, the CDR3 is TGTGCCAGCAGCTCAACAGGGGATCAGCCCCAGCATTTT.

With regard to this clone: One end of the junction varies from germline; a read error may be responsible. The chain recombines TRBV29-1 with TRBJ2-5; D may be TRBD2 (6 bases). The CDR3 sequence is 11 residues long. CDR1 and CDR2 from the germline V gene are SQVTM and ANQGSEA. The CDR3 protein is CSGGDFRVFHF. CDR3 sequence (DNA): TGCAGCGGGGGGGACTTCCGCGTTTTTCACTTC. Full variable domain (rest looked up from reference TRBV29-1 and TRBJ2-5): SAVISQKPSRDICQRGTSLTIQCQVDSQVTMMFWYRQQPGQSLTLIATANQGSEATYESGFVIDKFPISRPNLTFSTLTVSNMSPEDSSIYLCSGGDFRVFHFGPGTRLLVL.

This clone showed up just once. The chain uses TRBV7-2 and TRBJ2-1; 12 bases align to TRBD2. Germline CDR1 and CDR2: SGHTA and FQGNSA. CDR3 size: 15 residues. V lost 3 bases, J lost 7 bases, and 4 bases stayed unmatched. The CDR3 sequence: CASSLASGRGNEQFF. The DNA for the CDR3 is TGTGCCAGCAGCTTGGCTAGCGGGAGGGGGAATGAGCAGTTCTTC.

V usage is TRBV7-9 and J usage is TRBJ2-1; a possible D gene is TRBD2 (6 bases). V shed 8 bases and J shed 4 bases, with 18 bases lying between them. The CDR3 covers 15 residues. The germline V gene encodes CDR1 SEHNR and CDR2 FQNEAQ (reference sequence). For the CDR3, the DNA is TGTGCCAGCTCACCACTTGGCGGGACTTACAATGAGCAGTTCTTC. Its translation is CASSPLGGTYNEQFF.

The chain joins TRBV6-1 to TRBJ2-7, with no clear D. Per germline, CDR1 MNHNS and CDR2 SASEGT. V gave up 5 bases and J gave up 3 bases, with 11 bases separating them. This CDR3 spans 13 amino acids. The CDR3 loop reads CASSYDLGYEQYF. CDR3 bases: TGTGCCAGCAGTTATGACTTGGGCTACGAGCAGTACTTC.

The CDR3 sequence is CASSTPREGRNSPLHF. CDR3 nucleotides: TGTGCCAGCAGCACCCCCCGAGAGGGTCGTAATTCACCCCTCCACTTT. This rearrangement joins TRBV5-6 to TRBJ1-6; D ambiguous. Germline-derived CDR1 and CDR2 are SGHDT and YYEEEE. The CDR3 runs to 16 residues. V gave up 4 bases and J gave up 6 bases, with 17 bases separating them.

This clone was detected once. The gene calls are TRBV28 and TRBJ1-5, with TRBD1 matching over 10 bases. CDR1 MDHEN and CDR2 SYDVKM come from the germline V gene. The CDR3 totals 11 residues. With 6 bases clipped from V and 15 bases from J, the junction kept 5 bases outside the gene matches. The CDR3 loop is CASRGDRGRHF. The CDR3, as DNA: TGTGCCAGCAGAGGGGACAGGGGAAGGCATTTT. Combining the CDR3 with reference TRBV28 and TRBJ1-5 gives the whole variable domain DVKVTQSSRYLVKRTGEKVFLECVQDMDHENMFWYRQDPGLGLRLIYFSYDVKMKEKGDIPEGYSVSREKKERFSLILESASTNQTSMYLCASRGDRGRHFGDGTRLSIL.

The V gene is TRBV11-2, the J gene TRBJ1-1, with D maybe TRBD1 (6 bases). Germline values: CDR1 SGHAT, CDR2 FQNNGV. V shed 1 base and J shed 10 bases, with 19 bases lying between them. The CDR3 has 15 residues. The CDR3 reads CASSLVVAGANRAFF. The CDR3 nucleotides are TGTGCCAGCAGCTTAGTTGTAGCGGGGGCAAATAGAGCTTTCTTT.

The chain joins TRBV10-3 to TRBJ1-2; no firm D call. Between the trimmed V and J ends, which lost 0 bases and 8 bases, there was a span of 10 bases. The V gene's germline CDR1 is ENHRY and CDR2 SYGVKD. The CDR3 has 13 residues. CDR3 protein: CAISESSERGYTF. The CDR3 nucleotides are TGTGCCATCAGTGAGTCGAGTGAGAGAGGCTACACCTTC.

The V call is TRBV24-1, the J call TRBJ1-1, with D tentatively TRBD1 (6 bases). The V end lost 2 bases, the J end lost 1 base, and 7 bases lay between the germline ends. Germline CDR1 is KGHDR and CDR2 is SFDVKD. This CDR3 has 14 amino acids. The CDR3 DNA reads as TGTGCCACCAGTGATTGGGGGCCGAACACTGAAGCTTTCTTT. Translated, it gives CATSDWGPNTEAFF.

This rearrangement joins TRBV27 to TRBJ2-3; TRBD2 aligns across 11 bases. The germline CDR1 and CDR2 sequences are MNHEY and SMNVEV (reference sequence). The V and J ends lost 7 bases and 1 base, in that order; junction bases with no gene match: 13. CDR3 size: 18 residues. CDR3 in amino acids: CASKGGISGRAGTDTQYF. The CDR3 DNA reads as TGTGCCAGCAAAGGCGGGATTAGCGGGAGGGCCGGCACAGATACGCAGTATTTT.

The V gene is TRBV27, the J gene TRBJ2-7, with a tentative D call TRBD1 (6 bases). V was shortened by 5 bases and J by 0 bases, with 14 bases between the two germline ends. The germline gives CDR1 MNHEY, CDR2 SMNVEV (reference sequence). CDR3 length: 15 amino acids. The CDR3 nucleotides are TGTGCCAGCAGTCCCGGGGCAGGGGCCTCCTACGAGCAGTACTTC. It yields the protein CASSPGAGASYEQYF.

The rearrangement uses TRBV29-1 and TRBJ2-7; tentatively, D is TRBD2 (5 bases). Deletions cut 7 bases from V and 5 bases from J, with 15 bases between. This CDR3 is built from 12 residues. Germline V gene data show CDR1 as SQVTM and CDR2 as ANQGSEA. The CDR3 DNA reads TGCAGCGGGGCTAGCTGGGCTCACGAGCAGTACTTC. It translates to CSGASWAHEQYF.

The chain has TRBV4-1 and TRBJ1-1, with D hard to call. Per germline, CDR1 MGHRA and CDR2 YSYEKL. The CDR3 runs to 16 residues. Trimming shortened V by 3 bases and J by 1 base, and 15 bases separated the two germline ends. The CDR3 reads CASSHTSRISNTEAFF. The CDR3, as DNA: TGCGCCAGCAGCCACACCTCTAGGATATCGAACACTGAAGCTTTCTTT.